This T cell receptor beta chain emerged from a study of vaccination effects on CD4 cells after COVID-19 (dated by TCRdb to 2022 to 2024). A note on the overall study: Participants received two doses of either the BNT162b2 or the mRNA-1273 mRNA SARS-CoV-2 vaccine. SARS-CoV-2 spike-specific CD4+ TCR repertoires were compared before and after mRNA vaccination in COVID-19 convalescent patients and in infection-naive vaccine recipients. The full study included over 8 COVID-19 convalescent patients and several SARS-CoV-2-naive healthy vaccine recipients. Cultures from other donors in the study were sequenced using the Oncomine TCR Beta short-read assay on an Illumina iSeq 100.

Trimming costs V 6 bases and J 3 bases, and their ends lie 11 bases apart. From the germline V gene, CDR1 is KGHSH and CDR2 is LQKENI. The CDR3, from cysteine to phenylalanine, totals 14 residues. The entry retains the CDR3 DNA only, 42 bases that are in frame from base 1. The method behind the library was the immunoSEQ multiplex PCR assay. DNA from the CD4+ T cells that had been cultured and isolated underwent TCR beta CDR3 sequencing. The study's processing was this. Non-productive TCR sequences were removed, reads were trimmed to the CDR3 region, and CDR3s of at least 7 amino acids were retained. Antigen-specific clonotypes were identified with the MANAFEST web app by comparing expansion in peptide wells against reference cultures. To be called positive, a clone needed expansion at FDR<0.05 compared with the reference and with all other wells, an odds ratio greater than 5, and a frequency greater than 0.1% in two replicate wells. Clonotypes significantly expanded in SARS-CoV-2 spike wells and in at least one common cold coronavirus spike condition were defined as cross-reactive. Using the stringdist R package, CDR3 similarity was measured by Levenshtein distance, and unrooted trees were constructed with ape in R 3.6.1. Imported from immuneACCESS, the table was reduced by TCRdb to in-frame sequences with V and J called. These copies leave out some clones; in studies compared against another copy, an unresolved V gene accounts for under half, and the cause of the remainder is not known. V and J calls and clone size are copied from that table; D and trimming were computed from the DNA. Here the sample has about 55,000 clones; roughly 70% occur a single time. The ten largest account for about a sixth of the sample.

The research as a whole found: The study was limited by a small number of convalescent patients and lacked early post-infection timepoints. Among healthy vaccine recipients, nearly all vaccine-induced clones were SARS-CoV-2 mono-reactive, and only 1 of 255 was cross-reactive with common cold coronaviruses. Both infection-induced and vaccine-induced clones contracted markedly at late post-vaccination timepoints, which is consistent with waning T cell responses.

This clone was recorded once. Its antigen remains undetermined. No quality values exist for individual bases; no much larger clone is one base distant. The ViraFEST assay stimulated PBMC with viral peptide pools and then used TCR sequencing to identify antigen-specific CD4+ T cell clonotypes by expansion. After about 9 days of culture, CD4+ T cells were isolated with the EasySep CD4+ T cell isolation kit. The absence of prior SARS-CoV-2 infection in healthy vaccine recipients was confirmed by negative nucleocapsid antibodies before and after vaccination. Roughly 1.9 million PBMC per well were cultured with approximately 10 ug/ml peptides in IMDM containing 5% human AB serum, approximately 10 IU/ml IL-2 and gentamicin. Half of the culture medium was replaced with fresh IL-2-containing medium on days 3 and 7. Unless otherwise noted, each peptide stimulation condition was cultured in triplicate wells. Using Ficoll-Paque Plus gradient centrifugation, PBMC were separated from whole blood and then either used fresh or cryopreserved at -140C. The overlapping peptide pools covered the spike proteins of SARS-CoV-2 as well as those of the common cold coronaviruses HCoV-NL63, HCoV-OC43 and HCoV-229E. Genomic DNA was extracted from cultured CD4+ T cells with the QIAamp micro DNA kit.

This TCR was recovered from a human donor who received a COVID-19 vaccine. The sequence links TRBV18 to TRBJ1-4, with no confidently assigned D gene. Sequenced here: CD4+ T cells from PBMCs cultured with SARS-CoV-2 spike peptides, sampled before COVID-19 vaccination. The sample's cell subset or site, from its label and the paper: SARS-CoV-2 spike overlapping peptide pool stimulation. The CDR3 sequence is CASSPGISNEKLFF. The DNA sequence is as follows: TGTGCCAGCTCCCCGGGGATCTCTAATGAAAAACTGTTTTTT.